This T cell receptor (beta chain) was identified in a study of T cells in Graves' hyperthyroidism and ophthalmopathy. CDR3 length equals 14 residues. The germline CDR1 and CDR2 sequences are GTSNPN and SVGIG (reference sequence). With 3 bases removed from V and 7 bases from J, the gap between germline ends came to 15 bases. Uncontrolled infection, other autoimmune disease, pregnancy or lactation excluded patients. The authors took PBMCs from 10 ml fresh peripheral blood. This clonotype was observed many times. Amplified regions were TCR beta CDR3 sequences from RNA transcripts. Using the HTBI primer set, a first-round RT-PCR was run on the TCR CDR3. One entry per CDR3 protein, called by TCRdb with MiXCR from the multiplex PCR reads. The sample carries roughly 720,000 distinct CDR3 sequences, roughly 17% recorded once.

The source of this sequence is a man aged 50-60 years with Graves' hyperthyroidism. V is TRBV30 and J is TRBJ1-4; a possible D gene is TRBD1 (5 bases). Sample: blood. The CDR3 spells CAWRRTGTAEKLFF. CDR3 in DNA: TGTGCCTGGAGACGCACCGGGACGGCTGAAAAACTGTTTTTT. Combining the CDR3 with reference TRBV30 and TRBJ1-4 gives the whole variable domain SQTIHQWPATLVQPVGSPLSLECTVEGTSNPNLYWYRQAAGRGLQLLFYSVGIGQISSEVPQNLSASRPQDRQFILSSKKLLLSDSGFYLCAWRRTGTAEKLFFGSGTQLSVL.